The rows below give T cell receptor beta chains drawn from one sample of a study of T-cell reconstitution after alpha-beta-depleted transplantation in children. MiXCR was run by TCRdb on the PCR reads, yielding one entry per CDR3 protein. Of 250,000 or so distinct CDR3 sequences detected, around 8% appear once; the ten largest clones hold 5% to 7%. Specimen: PBMCs, mostly from graft donor cells, collected 180 days after TCRalphabeta/CD19-depleted stem cell transplant. The receptor set was obtained from a male patient between 5 and 17 years old who had a stem cell transplant for acute lymphoblastic leukemia, so the T cells may come from the graft donor. CDR3s include the opening cysteine and the closing phenylalanine or tryptophan. A D gene is named only where the DNA matches it firmly. The size field reads how often the clone was seen (once, few, many) or a class if it is expanded.

TRBJ2-3 | many | TRBV9 | TRBD2 | CASSVHPRPGGTTDTQYF | TGTGCCAGCAGCGTTCATCCCCGACCGGGAGGTACCACAGATACGCAGTATTTT
TRBJ2-5 | many | TRBV20-1 | . | CSAIGTQKTQYF | TGCAGTGCCATAGGGACACAAAAGACCCAGTACTTC
TRBJ2-2 | many | TRBV29-1 | . | CSVGEGGAPGNTGELFF | TGCAGCGTTGGGGAGGGGGGCGCCCCCGGGAACACCGGGGAGCTGTTTTTT
TRBJ2-5 | many | TRBV7-7 | . | CASSLREQETQYF | TGTGCCAGCAGCCTGAGGGAGCAAGAGACCCAGTACTTC
TRBJ2-7 | many | TRBV7-2 | . | CASSSQRGTYEQYF | TGTGCCAGCAGCTCCCAAAGGGGCACCTACGAGCAGTACTTC
TRBJ1-2 | many | TRBV20-1 | . | CSARDYSTSNYGYTF | TGCAGTGCTAGAGACTACAGCACATCTAACTATGGCTACACCTTC
TRBJ1-4 | many | TRBV28 | . | CASSSIDKGNEKLFF | TGTGCCAGCAGTTCAATAGACAAGGGTAATGAAAAACTGTTTTTT
TRBJ2-1 | many | TRBV25-1 | . | CASSATPLSSYNEQFF | TGTGCCAGCAGCGCGACTCCCCTAAGCTCCTACAATGAGCAGTTCTTC
TRBJ1-5 | many | TRBV28 | . | CASSSRGSNQPQHF | TGTGCCAGCAGTTCCAGGGGTAGCAATCAGCCCCAGCATTTT
TRBJ1-1 | many | TRBV19 | . | CASGEGRRTEAFF | TGTGCCAGTGGTGAGGGGCGAAGAACTGAAGCTTTCTTT
TRBJ1-5 | many | TRBV25-1 | . | CASSESANNQPQHF | TGTGCCAGCAGTGAGTCGGCGAACAATCAGCCCCAGCATTTT
TRBJ1-5 | many | TRBV27 | . | CASSLSGGPGQPQHF | TGTGCCAGCAGTTTATCTGGGGGCCCCGGTCAGCCCCAGCATTTT
TRBJ1-5 | few | TRBV14 | . | CASSHDNLRELRRNQPQHF | TGTGCCAGCAGCCATGACAACCTTCGGGAGCTAAGACGCAATCAGCCCCAGCATTTT
TRBJ2-7 | many | TRBV27 | . | CASSIPRKYEQYF | TGTGCCAGCAGTATTCCCCGCAAGTACGAGCAGTACTTC
TRBJ2-1 | few | TRBV19 | TRBD1 | CASSTGGQGRILYYNEQFF | TGTGCCAGTAGTACCGGGGGACAGGGCCGGATCCTCTACTACAATGAGCAGTTCTTC
TRBJ2-5 | many | TRBV9 | TRBD1 | CASSVVGTGGLETQYF | TGTGCCAGCAGCGTAGTGGGGACAGGGGGCCTAGAGACCCAGTACTTC